One sample yielded the 19 T cell receptor beta chains listed below, sequenced in a study of molecular identifiers for immune sequencing clone quantification. TCRdb re-analysed the PCR reads in MiXCR, keeping a single row per CDR3 protein. The repertoire holds approximately 500,000 distinct CDR3 sequences, 20% to 25% seen once, with roughly 0.81% in the top ten. The specimen was naive CD8+ T cells from blood, with Jurkat cell RNA spiked in. Subset meaning: FACS-sorted CD8+CD4-CCR7+CD45RA+ naive T cells. These receptor sequences come from a human donor in good health. Some libraries in this study had Jurkat cell RNA spiked in.

In its sample, this clonotype was seen many times. The chain recombines TRBV15 with TRBJ2-3; TRBD2 agrees at 13 bases. Germline V gives CDR1 LNHNV, CDR2 YYDKDF (reference sequence). This CDR3 is built from 18 residues. The ends lost 0 bases at V and 6 bases at J; junction bases unmatched: 9. The CDR3 DNA is TGTGCCACCAGCAGAGAAGGACTAGCGGGAGTTTTTGCTGATACGCAGTATTTT. Protein product: CATSREGLAGVFADTQYF.

The table lists this clonotype with many counts. The rearrangement joins TRBV20-1 to TRBJ1-5; D is uncertain. The CDR3 is 15 amino acids. Germline V lookup: CDR1 DFQATT, CDR2 SNEGSKA (reference sequence). V was shortened by 0 bases and J by 7 bases, with 16 bases between the two germline ends. The CDR3 loop is CSARDPNGYGQPQHF. The CDR3 DNA follows: TGCAGTGCTAGAGATCCGAACGGCTACGGGCAGCCCCAGCATTTT.

This clonotype was counted only a few times. V gene TRBV7-9 combines with J gene TRBJ2-7, with 7 bases that match TRBD1. V was pared by 8 bases and J by 4 bases, with 11 bases of the junction left unmatched. The CDR3 has 14 residues. CDR1 and CDR2 (germline): SEHNR, FQNEAQ (reference sequence). CDR3 nucleotides: TGTGCCAGCGGGCAACCCACGACAGGGTACGAGCAGTACTTC. This translates into CASGQPTTGYEQYF.

This clonotype has a count of ten or more. The chain recombines TRBV7-2 with TRBJ1-6, with TRBD1 matching over 8 bases. The V gene's germline CDR1 is SGHTA and CDR2 FQGNSA. V dropped 5 bases and J dropped 1; count of bases not matched to a gene: 7. The CDR3 length is 17 residues. The CDR3 spells CASSHGQGASYNSPLHF. CDR3 in DNA: TGTGCCAGCAGCCACGGACAGGGAGCATCCTATAATTCACCCCTCCACTTT.

The gene calls are TRBV5-1 and TRBJ2-3; 10 bases map to TRBD2. The V gene's germline CDR1 is SGHRS and CDR2 YFSETQ. The CDR3 is 16 amino acids. V trimming: 4 bases; J trimming: 2 bases; junction bases outside the gene matches: 7. DNA for the CDR3: TGCGCCAGCAGCGTAACTAGCGGGGTCTCCACAGATACGCAGTATTTT. Encoded protein: CASSVTSGVSTDTQYF.

This clonotype showed up many times. The chain joins TRBV20-1 to TRBJ2-2; the D is unclear. CDR3 length: 16 residues. Germline V lookup: CDR1 DFQATT, CDR2 SNEGSKA (reference sequence). The V and J ends lost 0 bases and 2 bases respectively, with 13 bases between them. Here the CDR3 DNA reads TGCAGTGCTAGAGATTACGAGACACCTAACACCGGGGAGCTGTTTTTT. Its translation is CSARDYETPNTGELFF.

This clonotype has only a few counts. V and J are TRBV19 and TRBJ2-2; D perhaps matches TRBD1 (5 bases). This CDR3 has 10 amino acids. Trimming left V 7 bases short and J 8 bases short, with 5 bases between. Germline lookup yields CDR1 LNHDA and CDR2 SQIVND (reference sequence). In nucleotides, the CDR3 is TGTGCCAGTAAGGGGGGGGAGCTGTTTTTT. Its translation: CASKGGELFF.

This clonotype was counted at least ten times. DNA for the CDR3: TGTGCCAGCAGTAAACAGGGATCTCAGCCCCAGCATTTT. The encoded protein is CASSKQGSQPQHF. This chain connects TRBV27 to TRBJ1-5, with D maybe TRBD1 (6 bases). Germline V gene lookup returns CDR1 MNHEY and CDR2 SMNVEV (reference sequence). Trimming pared 5 bases from V and 6 bases from J, leaving 11 bases between. CDR3 length: 13 amino acids.

The chain is built from TRBV7-6 and TRBJ2-3, with TRBD1 matching 7 bases. With 5 bases clipped from V and 2 bases from J, the junction kept 10 bases outside the gene matches. Germline V gene data show CDR1 as SGHVS and CDR2 as FNYEAQ. The CDR3 totals 16 residues. In nucleotides, the CDR3 is TGTGCCAGCAGCCCGTTGACAGGGTGGTCCACAGATACGCAGTATTTT. It codes for CASSPLTGWSTDTQYF.

This clonotype was recorded a few times. The rearrangement joins TRBV19 to TRBJ2-1; 14 bases are shared with TRBD2. Germline-derived CDR1 and CDR2 are LNHDA and SQIVND (reference sequence). This CDR3 has 16 residues. The trim removed 1 base at V and 9 bases at J, leaving 5 bases unmatched. CDR3 sequence reads: CASSIVGLAGDCEQFF. CDR3 bases: TGTGCCAGTAGTATAGTGGGACTAGCGGGAGATTGTGAGCAGTTCTTC.

As DNA, the CDR3 is TGTGCCATCAGTGATTCGGGGACAGGGGTCTACGAGCAGTACTTC. This codes for CAISDSGTGVYEQYF. The chain joins TRBV10-3 to TRBJ2-7; 10 nucleotides line up with TRBD1. Losses at the gene ends were 3 bases for V and 3 bases for J; bases not matched to a gene: 5. In germline, CDR1 is ENHRY, CDR2 SYGVKD. The CDR3 has 15 residues.

This clonotype was seen a single time. An end of the junction differs from the germline gene, which may be a read error. The rearrangement links TRBV7-9 to TRBJ2-7, with TRBD1 identical over 8 bases. Germline V gene sequence: CDR1 SEHNR, CDR2 FQNEAQ (reference sequence). This CDR3 comprises 16 residues. CDR3 loop: CASSRWGTGVSCEQYF. The DNA of the CDR3 is TGTGCCAGCAGCCGTTGGGGGACAGGAGTCTCCTGCGAGCAGTACTTC.

This clonotype appeared a single time. This chain joins TRBV7-7 and TRBJ2-2; 7 bases align to TRBD2. The V and J ends lost 7 bases and 6 bases, in that order; junction bases with no gene match: 5. The CDR3 has 13 amino acids. The germline V gene encodes CDR1 SSHAT and CDR2 FNYEAQ (reference sequence). CDR3 sequence (DNA): TGTGCCAGCAACTTCGGACTAGCCGGGGAGCTGTTTTTT. This gives the protein CASNFGLAGELFF.

The chain has TRBV7-9 and TRBJ2-7; tentative D call: TRBD2 (6 bases). Germline V gene lookup returns CDR1 SEHNR and CDR2 FQNEAQ (reference sequence). The CDR3 totals 17 residues. V was cut by 4 bases and J by 0 bases, with 19 bases left in between. This CDR3 is CASSSPPSRGASYEQYF. In DNA form, the CDR3 reads TGTGCCAGCAGCTCCCCCCCGTCCCGCGGGGCCTCCTACGAGCAGTACTTC.

The chain joins TRBV6-2 or TRBV6-3 to TRBJ2-3, with D unresolved. Germline V gene data show CDR1 as MNHEY and CDR2 as SVGEGT. The CDR3 covers 14 residues. V was clipped by 8 bases and J by 3 bases, with 15 bases between them. CDR3 residues: CASRKASGTDTQYF. The CDR3 nucleotides are TGTGCCAGCCGAAAAGCTTCCGGGACAGATACGCAGTATTTT.

There are a few counts of this clonotype. CDR3 amino acids: CASGTTGLYEQYF. The CDR3 DNA is TGTGCCAGCGGAACTACAGGGTTGTACGAGCAGTACTTC. The chain combines TRBV6-2 or TRBV6-3 with TRBJ2-7; the D gene is possibly TRBD1 (6 bases). The V gene's germline CDR1 is MNHEY and CDR2 SVGEGT. The germline V and J ends were trimmed by 8 bases and 4 bases, with 15 bases remaining between them. The CDR3 runs 13 residues.

Many counts were recorded for this clonotype. The genes are TRBV19 and TRBJ2-1, with D perhaps TRBD1 (5 bases). V lost 6 bases and J lost 6, with 6 bases in between. The CDR3 runs to 11 residues. The germline V gene encodes CDR1 LNHDA and CDR2 SQIVND (reference sequence). The CDR3 is CASSQGNEQFF. The CDR3 DNA sequence: TGTGCCAGTAGCCAGGGCAATGAGCAGTTCTTC.

This clonotype showed up many times. V is TRBV5-1 and J is TRBJ2-7, with 9 bases identical to TRBD2. Per germline, CDR1 SGHRS and CDR2 YFSETQ. Trimming took 2 bases from V and 10 from J; bases not matched to a gene: 22. The CDR3 loop spans 18 amino acids. The CDR3 nucleotides are TGCGCCAGCAGCTTAGGACACCCTGTGATCCCCGGGACTAGCAGCCAGTACTTC. It specifies CASSLGHPVIPGTSSQYF.

This clonotype came up many times. J is TRBJ2-5 and V is TRBV4-1; D is unclear. The CDR3 contains 15 residues. Germline V gene sequence: CDR1 MGHRA, CDR2 YSYEKL. The V end was cut by 0 bases, the J end by 5 bases, with 13 bases between. CDR3: CASSQDRARFETQYF. The CDR3 bases are TGCGCCAGCAGCCAAGATCGTGCCAGGTTTGAGACCCAGTACTTC.